Sequencing of this T cell receptor beta chain was carried out in a study of T cell responses to AZD1222 COVID-19 vaccine. Some clones are missing from TCRdb's copy, which holds only in-frame ones; the method was immunoSEQ multiplex PCR. Of some 130,000 clones listed, roughly 84% are singletons. V gave up 4 bases and J gave up 0 bases, with 15 bases separating them. The V gene's germline CDR1 is SQVTM and CDR2 ANQGSEA. The CDR3 is 15 amino acids. The material sequenced was peripheral blood, taken on day 0 of AZD1222 vaccination. This clonotype was obtained from an adult in good health. This rearrangement joins TRBV29-1 to TRBJ1-2; no definite D call. The chain's CDR3 is CSVAGDGGANYGYTF. CDR3 nucleotides: TGCAGCGTTGCAGGAGATGGTGGAGCTAACTATGGCTACACCTTC.